This is a list of T cell receptor beta chains from one sample in a study of early T cells in non-severe SARS-CoV-2 infection. TCRdb re-called the 5' RACE reads through MiXCR, storing one row per CDR3 protein. The table records 55,000 to 80,000 distinct CDR3 sequences, under 14% of them present only once. The sample consisted of whole blood. Receptor source: an adult who was a healthcare worker with PCR-confirmed SARS-CoV-2 infection or an uninfected control (not recorded which). CDR3s include the opening cysteine and the closing phenylalanine or tryptophan. The D gene is left open where the match is weak. Size is stated for part of the rows, as once, few or many counts, or as a class when the clone is expanded.

j_gene: TRBJ1-2
v_gene: TRBV6-5
d_gene: -
abundance: many
CDR3nt: TGTGCCAGCACCCCTAGGGGCGGAAACTATGGCTACACCTTC
CDR3aa: CASTPRGGNYGYTF

j_gene: TRBJ2-1
v_gene: TRBV7-3
d_gene: TRBD2
abundance: many
CDR3nt: TGTGCCAGCAGCCGGGGGGGCATATCCTACAATGAGCAGTTCTTC
CDR3aa: CASSRGGISYNEQFF

j_gene: TRBJ2-2
v_gene: TRBV12-3/TRBV12-4
d_gene: -
abundance: -
CDR3nt: TGTGCCAGCAGCGGGCAGGTGAACACCGGGGAGCTGTTTTTT
CDR3aa: CASSGQVNTGELFF

j_gene: TRBJ2-7
v_gene: TRBV30
d_gene: -
abundance: -
CDR3nt: TGTGCCTGGAGTCAACAAGCCTACGAGCAGTACTTC
CDR3aa: CAWSQQAYEQYF

j_gene: TRBJ2-7
v_gene: TRBV27
d_gene: TRBD2
abundance: many
CDR3nt: TGTGCCAGCAGTACGGGACTAGCGGTATACGAGCAGTACTTC
CDR3aa: CASSTGLAVYEQYF

j_gene: TRBJ2-1
v_gene: TRBV5-6
d_gene: -
abundance: few
CDR3nt: TGTGCCAACAGCTTACTAACAGGGAGCTCCTACAATGAGCAGTTCTTC
CDR3aa: CANSLLTGSSYNEQFF

j_gene: TRBJ2-3
v_gene: TRBV10-2
d_gene: -
abundance: many
CDR3nt: TGCGCCAGCAGAGTGGTCCAGGCAGATACGCAGTATTTT
CDR3aa: CASRVVQADTQYF

j_gene: TRBJ1-5
v_gene: TRBV11-2
d_gene: TRBD1
abundance: -
CDR3nt: TGTGCCAGCAGCTTAGGGGACAGGGGTAGCAATCAGCCCCAGCATTTT
CDR3aa: CASSLGDRGSNQPQHF

j_gene: TRBJ2-1
v_gene: TRBV4-2
d_gene: TRBD2
abundance: -
CDR3nt: TGTGCCAGCAGCCAAGGAAATGGCTGGAGCGGGGGGGCCTTCTTGTTCTTC
CDR3aa: CASSQGNGWSGGAFLFF

j_gene: TRBJ2-3
v_gene: TRBV7-8
d_gene: -
abundance: few
CDR3nt: TGTGCCAGCAGCTTAGCTCGCACACCTACACTGGATAGCGCTCCTAGAGATACGCAGTATTTT
CDR3aa: CASSLARTPTLDSAPRDTQYF

j_gene: TRBJ2-5
v_gene: TRBV5-1
d_gene: TRBD1
abundance: many
CDR3nt: TGCGCCAGCAGCCCGGGGACAGGCGCCCAAGAGACCCAGTACTTC
CDR3aa: CASSPGTGAQETQYF

j_gene: TRBJ2-7
v_gene: TRBV13
d_gene: -
abundance: many
CDR3nt: TGTGCCAGCAGCCGACAGGCCCCCTACGAGCAGTACTTC
CDR3aa: CASSRQAPYEQYF

j_gene: TRBJ2-7
v_gene: TRBV29-1
d_gene: TRBD1
abundance: many
CDR3nt: TGCAGCGTCGCACTAGGGACAGGGGGCCGAGAGCAGTACTTC
CDR3aa: CSVALGTGGREQYF

j_gene: TRBJ2-1
v_gene: TRBV2
d_gene: -
abundance: many
CDR3nt: TGTGCCAGCAGTGTTGGTCGGCTGGAGCAGTTCTTC
CDR3aa: CASSVGRLEQFF

j_gene: TRBJ2-3
v_gene: TRBV6-4
d_gene: TRBD2
abundance: many
CDR3nt: TGTGCCAGCAGTGCCACTAGCGGCGGTACAGATACGCAGTATTTT
CDR3aa: CASSATSGGTDTQYF

j_gene: TRBJ2-2
v_gene: TRBV6-6
d_gene: -
abundance: many
CDR3nt: TGTGCCAGCAGTTACTCGGGGCAGATCAACACCGGGGAGCTGTTTTTT
CDR3aa: CASSYSGQINTGELFF

j_gene: TRBJ1-2
v_gene: TRBV20-1
d_gene: -
abundance: many
CDR3nt: TGCAGTGCGTACTCAGGGGAAGGCTACACCTTC
CDR3aa: CSAYSGEGYTF

j_gene: TRBJ1-1
v_gene: TRBV29-1
d_gene: -
abundance: -
CDR3nt: TGCAGCGTTAAAAGGGAGACTGAAGCTTTCTTT
CDR3aa: CSVKRETEAFF

j_gene: TRBJ2-7
v_gene: TRBV3-1
d_gene: -
abundance: -
CDR3nt: TGTGCCAGCAGCCAATGGGACCGCGAATACGAGCAGTACTTC
CDR3aa: CASSQWDREYEQYF

j_gene: TRBJ2-5
v_gene: TRBV20-1
d_gene: TRBD2
abundance: many
CDR3nt: TGCAGTGCTAGAGACCTAGCGGGAGACGCATTGGAGACCCAGTACTTC
CDR3aa: CSARDLAGDALETQYF

j_gene: TRBJ2-1
v_gene: TRBV7-2
d_gene: TRBD2
abundance: many
CDR3nt: TGTGCCAGCAGCTTCGGGCGGGGGACTAGACACAATGAGCAGTTCTTC
CDR3aa: CASSFGRGTRHNEQFF

j_gene: TRBJ2-7
v_gene: TRBV4-2
d_gene: TRBD2
abundance: many
CDR3nt: TGTGCCAGCAGCCATGAAGCGGGAGGCGGAAACGAGCAGTACTTC
CDR3aa: CASSHEAGGGNEQYF

j_gene: TRBJ2-1
v_gene: TRBV7-2
d_gene: -
abundance: many
CDR3nt: TGTGCCAGCAGCTTAGGGTTCTCCTACAATGAGCAGTTCTTC
CDR3aa: CASSLGFSYNEQFF

j_gene: TRBJ2-1
v_gene: TRBV12-3/TRBV12-4
d_gene: TRBD2
abundance: many
CDR3nt: TGTGCCAGCAAGGGACTAGCAGGTCCGAATGAGCAGTTCTTC
CDR3aa: CASKGLAGPNEQFF

j_gene: TRBJ2-3
v_gene: TRBV29-1
d_gene: TRBD2
abundance: few
CDR3nt: TGCAGCGTTGACGGCGCGGGGGCAGATACGCAGTATTTT
CDR3aa: CSVDGAGADTQYF

j_gene: TRBJ2-3
v_gene: TRBV4-2
d_gene: -
abundance: many
CDR3nt: TGTGCCAGCAGCCAAGATCTTGTCACAGATACGCAGTATTTT
CDR3aa: CASSQDLVTDTQYF

j_gene: TRBJ2-7
v_gene: TRBV3-1
d_gene: -
abundance: few
CDR3nt: TGTGCCAGCAGCCAAGGGACACACTACGAGCAGTACTTC
CDR3aa: CASSQGTHYEQYF

j_gene: TRBJ1-2
v_gene: TRBV6-1
d_gene: -
abundance: many
CDR3nt: TGTGCCAGCAGTGTGGACAGCCACGATGGCTACACCTTC
CDR3aa: CASSVDSHDGYTF

j_gene: TRBJ2-3
v_gene: TRBV5-5
d_gene: -
abundance: many
CDR3nt: TGTGCCAGCAGCCCCGGACCGGGCACAGATACGCAGTATTTT
CDR3aa: CASSPGPGTDTQYF

j_gene: TRBJ2-7
v_gene: TRBV12-3/TRBV12-4
d_gene: TRBD2
abundance: -
CDR3nt: TGTGCCAGCAGTCCCGGACTAGCCCTCTACGAGCAGTACTTC
CDR3aa: CASSPGLALYEQYF

j_gene: TRBJ2-7
v_gene: TRBV10-2
d_gene: -
abundance: many
CDR3nt: TGCGCCAGCCTGAGAGACTCTTCCTACGAGCAGTACTTC
CDR3aa: CASLRDSSYEQYF

j_gene: TRBJ2-5
v_gene: TRBV2
d_gene: -
abundance: few
CDR3nt: TGTGCCAGCAGTGGGAGGTCCGGAGAGACCCAGTACTTC
CDR3aa: CASSGRSGETQYF

j_gene: TRBJ2-2
v_gene: TRBV5-6
d_gene: -
abundance: few
CDR3nt: TGTGCCAGCAGCCGGACCGGGCACTTGGGCACCGGGGAGCTGTTTTTT
CDR3aa: CASSRTGHLGTGELFF

j_gene: TRBJ2-7
v_gene: TRBV29-1
d_gene: -
abundance: many
CDR3nt: TGCAGCGTACCTTTGGGATCTGGCGAGCAGTACTTC
CDR3aa: CSVPLGSGEQYF

j_gene: TRBJ2-3
v_gene: TRBV14
d_gene: -
abundance: -
CDR3nt: TGTGCCAGCAGCGAACGGCTCAGGGGAAGCGATACGCAGTATTTT
CDR3aa: CASSERLRGSDTQYF

j_gene: TRBJ2-7
v_gene: TRBV6-2/TRBV6-3
d_gene: -
abundance: many
CDR3nt: TGTGCCAGCAGTTACTCGCGGGGAACGGGCGAGCAGTACTTC
CDR3aa: CASSYSRGTGEQYF

j_gene: TRBJ2-3
v_gene: TRBV4-1
d_gene: TRBD2
abundance: -
CDR3nt: TGCGCCAGCAGCCAAGAGTGGGTTATTTTGCGCGGGAGTGTCTCAGATACGCAGTATTTT
CDR3aa: CASSQEWVILRGSVSDTQYF

j_gene: TRBJ2-3
v_gene: TRBV7-3
d_gene: -
abundance: many
CDR3nt: TGTGCCAGCAGCCCTGGGGGTTACACAGATACGCAGTATTTT
CDR3aa: CASSPGGYTDTQYF

j_gene: TRBJ1-1
v_gene: TRBV4-2
d_gene: -
abundance: -
CDR3nt: TGTGCCAGCAGCCTTACAGGAGACAACACTGAAGCTTTCTTT
CDR3aa: CASSLTGDNTEAFF

j_gene: TRBJ2-1
v_gene: TRBV20-1
d_gene: TRBD2
abundance: many
CDR3nt: TGCAGTGCGATCAAGGGACTAGCAGCCGATGATAAGCAGTTCTTC
CDR3aa: CSAIKGLAADDKQFF

j_gene: TRBJ2-1
v_gene: TRBV18
d_gene: TRBD2
abundance: -
CDR3nt: TGTGCCAGCTCACCACCGGGACTAGGCGTCAATGAGCAGTTCTTC
CDR3aa: CASSPPGLGVNEQFF

j_gene: TRBJ2-5
v_gene: TRBV10-3
d_gene: -
abundance: -
CDR3nt: TGTGCCATCAGTGAGACTCCAGGGGACCTCCGAGAGACCCAGTACTTC
CDR3aa: CAISETPGDLRETQYF

j_gene: TRBJ2-7
v_gene: TRBV4-1
d_gene: -
abundance: -
CDR3nt: TGCGCCAGCAGCCAAGGGGAGGTGACCTCCTACGAGCAGTACTTC
CDR3aa: CASSQGEVTSYEQYF

j_gene: TRBJ2-7
v_gene: TRBV29-1
d_gene: TRBD1
abundance: once
CDR3nt: TGCAGCGTTGCGGACAGGGTCCCCTACGAGCAGTACTTC
CDR3aa: CSVADRVPYEQYF

j_gene: TRBJ2-2
v_gene: TRBV7-2
d_gene: -
abundance: many
CDR3nt: TGTGCCAGCAGCTTCCGGCGGGTCGGAACCACCGGGGAGCTGTTTTTT
CDR3aa: CASSFRRVGTTGELFF

j_gene: TRBJ2-5
v_gene: TRBV24-1
d_gene: -
abundance: many
CDR3nt: TGTGCCACCAGGGACGGGGGCCAAGAGACCCAGTACTTC
CDR3aa: CATRDGGQETQYF

j_gene: TRBJ2-5
v_gene: TRBV5-1
d_gene: -
abundance: many
CDR3nt: TGCGCCAGCAGCCCCGGGGCAGAAGAGACCCAGTACTTC
CDR3aa: CASSPGAEETQYF

j_gene: TRBJ2-3
v_gene: TRBV5-1
d_gene: -
abundance: many
CDR3nt: TGCGCCAGCAGCTTGGCCGCAGATACGCAGTATTTT
CDR3aa: CASSLAADTQYF

j_gene: TRBJ2-3
v_gene: TRBV12-3/TRBV12-4
d_gene: TRBD2
abundance: many
CDR3nt: TGTGCCAGCAGTTATCAGGGCGGGAGCGCAGATACGCAGTATTTT
CDR3aa: CASSYQGGSADTQYF

j_gene: TRBJ2-3
v_gene: TRBV12-3/TRBV12-4
d_gene: TRBD2
abundance: -
CDR3nt: TGTGCCAGCAGTTCGGGACTAGCGGGAACAGATACGCAGTATTTT
CDR3aa: CASSSGLAGTDTQYF

j_gene: TRBJ2-7
v_gene: TRBV29-1
d_gene: -
abundance: many
CDR3nt: TGCAGCGTTGTTGGGGATACCTACGAGCAGTACTTC
CDR3aa: CSVVGDTYEQYF

j_gene: TRBJ2-1
v_gene: TRBV10-3
d_gene: TRBD1
abundance: -
CDR3nt: TGTGCCATCAGTTACAGGGGGCTTTACAATGAGCAGTTCTTC
CDR3aa: CAISYRGLYNEQFF

j_gene: TRBJ1-1
v_gene: TRBV5-4
d_gene: TRBD1
abundance: -
CDR3nt: TGTGCCAGCACCCCGACCCCAGGGGGCGCTGACACTGAAGCTTTCTTT
CDR3aa: CASTPTPGGADTEAFF

j_gene: TRBJ1-5
v_gene: TRBV7-8
d_gene: -
abundance: -
CDR3nt: TGTGCCAGCAGCCTGACCGGGAAAAGTCAGCCCCAGCATTTT
CDR3aa: CASSLTGKSQPQHF